Detailed here is one TCR beta chain. No conserved phenylalanine or tryptophan ends this CDR3, so it is likely a read error. The limits of the CDR3 on the DNA are not certain, so only TCRdb's listed CDR3 is given. CDR1 SGHVT and CDR2 SQSDAQ come from the germline V gene. From its first to its last residue, the CDR3 has 13 amino acids. These data are taken from a study of CD8+CD57+ T cells in acquired aplastic anemia. Investigators profiled TCR beta VDJ and CDR3 from genomic DNA template. One entry per CDR3 protein results from TCRdb running MiXCR on the reads. The data contain 400,000 to 450,000 distinct CDR3 sequences, 60% to 80% of them singletons.

Sequenced: sorted CD4+, CD8+, or CD8+CD57+ T cells (not recorded which) from PBMCs. V is TRBV7-4 and J is TRBJ1-5; the table's D call, TRBD1, has no DNA check behind it. This receptor was obtained from a human donor in good health, serving as a control. CDR3: CASSRSRGPLQQL.